Each of the 12 T cell receptor beta chains below was sequenced from the same sample in a study of shared clonotypes between healthy human individuals. Repertoires were generated with immunoSEQ multiplex PCR, while TCRdb's copy carries only in-frame clones and drops some. The data contain millions of clones, 95% of them singletons. The specimen was naive CD4+ T cells sorted from blood. The subset denotes: CD45RA+ positively selected. Receptors originate from a man between 18 and 29 years old in good health.

In the case of this clone: Distinct nucleotide sequences in the sample also encode this CDR3. This chain uses TRBV5-1 with TRBJ2-3; TRBD2 agrees at 12 bases. The ends lost 4 bases at V and 2 bases at J; junction bases unmatched: 8. The CDR3 contains 17 residues. Germline V CDR1 and CDR2: SGHRS, YFSETQ. The CDR3 nucleotides read TGCGCCAGCAGCCTAATGACTAGCGGGGGAAACACAGATACGCAGTATTTT. It encodes CASSLMTSGGNTDTQYF.

The chain combines TRBV9 with TRBJ2-7; 9 bases are shared with TRBD1. The V gene's germline CDR1 is SGDLS and CDR2 YYNGEE. J was trimmed by 2 bases and V by 4 bases; bases with no gene match: 7. The CDR3 is 15 residues long. The CDR3 bases are TGTGCCAGCAGCCTGGGGACAGGGTCGGCCTACGAGCAGTACTTC. This gives the protein CASSLGTGSAYEQYF.

The chain links TRBV30 to TRBJ1-6; 7 positions match TRBD1. The V segment lost 4 bases and the J segment 9 bases; nucleotides outside the gene matches: 3. Germline V CDR1 and CDR2: GTSNPN, SVGIG (reference sequence). CDR3 length: 12 residues. In DNA form, the CDR3 reads TGTGCCTGGACCAGGGGGGTTTCACCCCTCCACTTT. Translation gives CAWTRGVSPLHF.

Note on this clone: At the DNA level, this CDR3 is encoded by other sequences in the same sample as well. The V call is TRBV30, the J call TRBJ1-6, with D uncertain. The CDR3 consists of 14 residues. Germline assignment: CDR1 GTSNPN and CDR2 SVGIG (reference sequence). The V end lost 1 base, the J end lost 7 bases, and 11 bases lay between the germline ends. The CDR3, as DNA: TGTGCCTGGAGTGCCGGGAAGGGAAATTCACCCCTCCACTTT. Amino acid sequence: CAWSAGKGNSPLHF. Complete variable domain (other parts from reference TRBV30 and TRBJ1-6): SQTIHQWPATLVQPVGSPLSLECTVEGTSNPNLYWYRQAAGRGLQLLFYSVGIGQISSEVPQNLSASRPQDRQFILSSKKLLLSDSGFYLCAWSAGKGNSPLHFGNGTRLTVT.

This rearrangement joins TRBV6-5 to TRBJ2-5, with 9 nucleotides matching TRBD1. The CDR3 extends over 14 amino acids. V lost 0 bases to trimming and J lost 7 bases; unmatched junction nucleotides: 3. In germline, CDR1 is MNHEY, CDR2 SVGAGI. The chain's CDR3 is CASSYSRDRATQYF. The CDR3 region has the DNA TGTGCCAGCAGTTACTCGAGGGACAGGGCGACCCAGTACTTC.

The chain carries TRBV7-4 and TRBJ2-7, with D possibly being TRBD2 (6 bases). V lost 0 bases and J lost 2, with 17 bases in between. This CDR3 is built from 17 residues. Germline lookup yields CDR1 SGHVT and CDR2 SQSDAQ. DNA for the CDR3: TGTGCCAGCAGCTTAGCGCTAAGGGGTAGCGGAACCTACGAGCAGTACTTC. Its translation is CASSLALRGSGTYEQYF.

The gene calls are TRBV7-9 and TRBJ2-3; 8 nucleotides align to TRBD2. Trimming removed 1 base from V and 2 bases from J; junction bases left unmatched: 5. There are 16 residues in the CDR3. Per the germline V gene, CDR1 is SEHNR and CDR2 is FQNEAQ (reference sequence). CDR3 amino acids: CASSLGERGFTDTQYF. The CDR3 DNA reads as TGTGCCAGCAGCTTAGGGGAGCGGGGGTTCACAGATACGCAGTATTTT.

V gene TRBV7-8 combines with J gene TRBJ1-1; 7 positions agree with TRBD1. Germline values: CDR1 SGHVS, CDR2 FQNEAQ. The V and J ends lost 7 bases and 0 bases, in that order; junction bases with no gene match: 8. There are 15 residues in the CDR3. DNA for the CDR3: TGTGCCAGCATCAAGACAGGGAACTTGAACACTGAAGCTTTCTTT. Translation: CASIKTGNLNTEAFF.

The rearrangement uses TRBV6-5 and TRBJ2-1, with D possibly TRBD1 on 6 matching bases. V lost 3 bases and J 3 bases, leaving 12 bases between the germline ends. Per the germline V gene, CDR1 is MNHEY and CDR2 is SVGAGI. There are 15 residues in the CDR3. The CDR3 loop is CASSYIQGNYNEQFF. As DNA, the CDR3 is TGTGCCAGCAGTTATATACAGGGAAACTACAATGAGCAGTTCTTC.

This chain links TRBV30 with TRBJ2-2; TRBD1 agrees at 8 bases. The CDR3 runs 15 residues. Trimming removed 5 bases from V and 7 bases from J; junction bases left unmatched: 12. Germline V gene sequence: CDR1 GTSNPN, CDR2 SVGIG (reference sequence). This CDR3 is CAWGGVQGAFGELFF. CDR3 nucleotide sequence: TGTGCCTGGGGAGGAGTTCAGGGGGCGTTCGGGGAGCTGTTTTTT.

The rearrangement links TRBV19 to TRBJ1-6, with a weak D call TRBD1 (5 bases). The CDR3 extends over 15 amino acids. Germline loops: CDR1 LNHDA, CDR2 SQIVND (reference sequence). Deletions cut 3 bases from V and 8 bases from J, with 14 bases between. In DNA, the CDR3 is TGTGCCAGTAGTATGGCAGGGAGTAGGGATTCACCCCTCCACTTT. This gives the protein CASSMAGSRDSPLHF.

The V call is TRBV5-1, the J call TRBJ2-7; no clear D gene. Per the germline V gene, CDR1 is SGHRS and CDR2 is YFSETQ. V shed 4 bases and J shed 2 bases, with 13 bases lying between them. The CDR3 runs to 14 residues. CDR3 in amino acids: CASSPRRATYEQYF. Here the CDR3 DNA reads TGCGCCAGCAGCCCAAGACGGGCGACCTACGAGCAGTACTTC.